These 25 T cell receptor beta chains share one sample of origin, sequenced in a study of T-cell memory formation after mild COVID-19. From the 5' RACE reads, TCRdb called clonotypes with MiXCR, one entry per CDR3 protein. The data hold approximately 300,000 distinct CDR3 sequences, with 15% to 20% observed a single time. Sequencing used PBMCs or a T cell subset sorted from them (not recorded which). Receptor source: a man between 18 and 29 years old who had mild COVID-19 (a few samples of this study predate the infection). Cell type and time point are not known.

For this clonotype: Compared with germline, one end of the junction differs, possibly owing to a read error. The chain recombines TRBV7-9 with TRBJ2-6; unclear D gene. The CDR3 sequence is 10 residues long. In germline, CDR1 is SEHNR, CDR2 FQNEAQ (reference sequence). Written as DNA, the CDR3 is TGTGCCAGCAGCTTAGTTTTATTGGCTTTC. Translated, it gives CASSLVLLAF.

A few counts support this clonotype. The chain carries TRBV20-1 and TRBJ2-5; TRBD1 is a possible D gene (6 bases). This CDR3 spans 14 amino acids. Trimming left V 2 bases short and J 5 bases short, with 15 bases between. Germline loops: CDR1 DFQATT, CDR2 SNEGSKA (reference sequence). CDR3 DNA: TGCAGTGCTAGACCTTCAGGGGTAGTTGAGACCCAGTACTTC. It specifies CSARPSGVVETQYF.

A few counts support this clonotype. The chain combines TRBV9 with TRBJ2-2, with 8 nucleotides matching TRBD2. Germline assignment: CDR1 SGDLS and CDR2 YYNGEE. The CDR3 is made up of 16 amino acids. V lost 3 bases, J lost 4 bases, and 8 bases stayed unmatched. As DNA, the CDR3 is TGTGCCAGCAGCGGGGTCGGGACTAGGGGCACCGGGGAGCTGTTTTTT. This gives the protein CASSGVGTRGTGELFF. The whole variable domain, filled in from reference TRBV9 and TRBJ2-2, reads DSGVTQTPKHLITATGQRVTLRCSPRSGDLSVYWYQQSLDQGLQFLIQYYNGEERAKGNILERFSAQQFPDLHSELNLSSLELGDSALYFCASSGVGTRGTGELFFGEGSRLTVL.

Only a few counts were recorded for this clonotype. The gene calls are TRBV29-1 and TRBJ2-2, with D unresolved. This CDR3 region has 14 residues. The germline V gene has CDR1 SQVTM and CDR2 ANQGSEA. V lost 2 bases, J lost 0 bases, and 7 bases lay in between. DNA for the CDR3: TGCAGCGTTGAACGCACTTCGAACACCGGGGAGCTGTTTTTT. Translation: CSVERTSNTGELFF.

This clonotype was observed many times. The chain joins TRBV20-1 to TRBJ2-3, with TRBD2 matching 7 bases. The CDR3 covers 12 residues. Germline-derived CDR1 and CDR2 are DFQATT and SNEGSKA (reference sequence). Trimming cost V 5 bases and J 7 bases; bases outside gene matches: 6. CDR3 DNA sequence: TGCAGTGCTCTGGGGGGGTGGTATACGCAGTATTTT. Translating gives CSALGGWYTQYF.

The chain combines TRBV6-1 with TRBJ2-5; 14 bases agree with TRBD2. V lost 8 bases and J lost 6; bases outside the gene matches: 8. The V gene's germline CDR1 is MNHNS and CDR2 SASEGT. The CDR3 has 15 amino acids. The DNA of the CDR3 is TGTGCCAGCCGCGGACTAGCGGGGGGTTCGAAGACCCAGTACTTC. This gives the protein CASRGLAGGSKTQYF.

This clonotype was seen more than once but under ten times. V and J are TRBV9 and TRBJ2-5, with TRBD1 as a possible D gene (6 bases). The CDR3 length is 14 residues. The V end was cut by 4 bases, the J end by 4 bases, with 14 bases between. CDR1 SGDLS and CDR2 YYNGEE come from the germline V gene. CDR3 DNA: TGTGCCAGCAGCCCCACAGGGCGAGGAGAGACCCAGTACTTC. Translating it yields CASSPTGRGETQYF.

The V call is TRBV20-1, the J call TRBJ2-1, with D unclear. Germline V CDR1 and CDR2: DFQATT, SNEGSKA (reference sequence). The V end was cut by 3 bases, the J end by 0 bases, with 3 bases between. The CDR3 sequence is 12 residues long. CDR3 residues: CSARPSYNEQFF. In DNA, the CDR3 is TGCAGTGCTAGGCCCTCCTACAATGAGCAGTTCTTC.

The CDR3 sequence: CASSDRGEAFF. The CDR3 DNA sequence: TGTGCCAGCAGCGATCGGGGTGAAGCTTTCTTT. The genes are TRBV5-4 and TRBJ1-1; no clear D gene. Germline lookup yields CDR1 SGHNT and CDR2 YYREEE (reference sequence). This CDR3 has 11 residues. V lost 4 bases, J lost 7 bases, and 8 bases lay in between.

This clonotype was detected only a few times. The J gene is TRBJ2-7, the V gene TRBV7-9, with D uncertain. Trimming removed 5 bases from V and 6 bases from J, with 17 bases in between. The CDR3 contains 14 residues. Germline V lookup: CDR1 SEHNR, CDR2 FQNEAQ (reference sequence). The CDR3 loop reads CASSAPPRILEQYF. CDR3 DNA sequence: TGTGCCAGCAGCGCCCCCCCCAGAATTCTCGAGCAGTACTTC.

The chain uses TRBV5-1 and TRBJ2-1; 9 bases map to TRBD1. The germline V gene has CDR1 SGHRS and CDR2 YFSETQ. The CDR3 is 14 residues long. Unmatched junction bases numbered 3, after V lost 1 base and J lost 7 bases. CDR3 amino acids: CASSLPTGGNEQFF. CDR3 coding DNA: TGCGCCAGCAGCTTGCCGACAGGGGGGAATGAGCAGTTCTTC.

This sequence joins TRBV4-3 and TRBJ2-7; 10 bases agree with TRBD1. CDR1 is LGHNA and CDR2 is YSLEER in the germline V gene. This CDR3 has 12 residues. The CDR3 protein is CASSQDVGTGDV. The DNA of the CDR3 is TGCGCCAGCAGCCAAGACGTAGGGACAGGGGACGTC.

This clonotype was seen a few times. The V call is TRBV5-1, the J call TRBJ2-7, with TRBD1 identical over 9 bases. J was trimmed by 0 bases and V by 5 bases; bases with no gene match: 3. Germline loops: CDR1 SGHRS, CDR2 YFSETQ. CDR3 length: 14 residues. Here the CDR3 DNA reads TGCGCCAGCAGTTGGGGACAGGGCTCCTACGAGCAGTACTTC. It is translated as CASSWGQGSYEQYF.

This clonotype was counted only a few times. The V gene is TRBV5-1, the J gene TRBJ2-5, with TRBD1 identical over 7 bases. J gave up 6 bases and V 0 bases, and 5 bases lay outside the gene matches. The CDR3 spans 14 residues. The germline V gene encodes CDR1 SGHRS and CDR2 YFSETQ. For the CDR3, the DNA is TGCGCCAGCAGCTTGGACCGACAGGGAAAGACCCAGTACTTC. Translating it yields CASSLDRQGKTQYF.

This clonotype was seen a few times. The rearrangement uses TRBV7-9 and TRBJ2-5, with 8 bases that match TRBD2. The CDR3 loop spans 15 amino acids. J was trimmed by 4 bases and V by 8 bases; bases with no gene match: 12. Germline values: CDR1 SEHNR, CDR2 FQNEAQ (reference sequence). CDR3 coding DNA: TGTGCCAGCGGACCCCTCGGGGGGGCATCAGAGACCCAGTACTTC. It translates to CASGPLGGASETQYF.

This rearrangement joins TRBV7-2 to TRBJ1-2; D possibly corresponds to TRBD1 (5 bases). This CDR3 is built from 15 residues. V was trimmed by 7 bases and J by 2 bases, leaving 17 bases between them. From germline, CDR1 is SGHTA and CDR2 FQGNSA. The CDR3 protein is CASNKPGEGNYGYTF. The CDR3 DNA sequence: TGTGCCAGCAACAAACCTGGGGAGGGGAACTATGGCTACACCTTC.

The genes are TRBV20-1 and TRBJ2-3; D unresolved. This CDR3 is built from 14 residues. Germline CDR1 DFQATT, CDR2 SNEGSKA (reference sequence). Trimming shortened V by 0 bases and J by 4 bases, and 11 bases separated the two germline ends. The CDR3 spells CSARDVIGSDTQYF. The CDR3 DNA reads TGCAGTGCTAGAGACGTAATCGGGTCAGATACGCAGTATTTT.

In this sample, this clonotype turned up a few times. The chain recombines TRBV2 with TRBJ1-5; no firm D call. This CDR3 spans 14 amino acids. Germline V CDR1 and CDR2: SNHLY, FYNNEI. The V end was cut by 5 bases, the J end by 0 bases, with 8 bases between. The CDR3 DNA reads TGTGCCAGCAGTTTGGCAGCTAGCAATCAGCCCCAGCATTTT. This gives the protein CASSLAASNQPQHF.

The table lists this clonotype with a few counts. DNA of the CDR3: TGTGCCAGCAGCTTAGGGGGCTGGGAAAGGGACGGTAACACCGGGGAGCTGTTTTTT. Encoded protein: CASSLGGWERDGNTGELFF. V usage is TRBV11-2 and J usage is TRBJ2-2; D possibly matches TRBD1 or TRBD2 (5 bases each). Trimming removed 1 base from V and 2 bases from J, with 20 bases in between. The CDR3 runs 19 residues. In germline, CDR1 is SGHAT, CDR2 FQNNGV.

This clonotype was counted between two and nine times. This sequence joins TRBV7-6 and TRBJ2-1, with 8 bases aligning to TRBD2. J was trimmed by 6 bases and V by 1 base; bases with no gene match: 11. Looked up from germline, CDR1 is SGHVS and CDR2 is FNYEAQ. This CDR3 has 17 amino acids. CDR3 nucleotides: TGTGCCAGCAGCTTAGGGCCCGGGGCGGGGGGCACCAATGAGCAGTTCTTC. Residues: CASSLGPGAGGTNEQFF.

This clonotype was seen a few times. CDR3 sequence (DNA): TGTGCCAGCAGCAAAGCCCCGGGACAGGGACCCGAAGCTTTCTTT. This gives the protein CASSKAPGQGPEAFF. J is TRBJ1-1 and V is TRBV21-1; TRBD1, the table's D call, lacks a check against the DNA. TRBV21-1 is described as a pseudogene. CDR3 size: 15 residues.

In its sample, this clonotype was seen a few times. V usage is TRBV2 and J usage is TRBJ2-5, with D tentatively TRBD1 (5 bases). This CDR3 region has 16 residues. In germline, CDR1 is SNHLY, CDR2 FYNNEI. V was cut by 0 bases and J by 4 bases, with 15 bases left in between. The CDR3 DNA is TGTGCCAGCAGTGAAGCTCCAGGGTTAGGATCAGAGACCCAGTACTTC. As protein: CASSEAPGLGSETQYF.

This chain connects TRBV7-6 to TRBJ2-3, with D perhaps matching TRBD1 or TRBD2 (5 bases each). The V and J ends lost 0 bases and 7 bases respectively, with 8 bases between them. CDR1 is SGHVS and CDR2 is FNYEAQ in the germline V gene. The CDR3 has 13 residues. CDR3 in amino acids: CASSLAGAYTQYF. Written as DNA, the CDR3 is TGTGCCAGCAGCTTAGCCGGGGCCTATACGCAGTATTTT. Complete variable domain (other parts from reference TRBV7-6 and TRBJ2-3): GAGVSQSPRYKVTKRGQDVALRCDPISGHVSLYWYRQALGQGPEFLTYFNYEAQQDKSGLPNDRFSAERPEGSISTLTIQRTEQRDSAMYRCASSLAGAYTQYFGPGTRLTVL.

There are a few counts of this clonotype. The chain recombines TRBV20-1 with TRBJ2-5; 12 nucleotides match TRBD2. V shed 4 bases, J shed 2 bases, and the junction held 5 bases outside the gene matches. CDR3 length equals 15 residues. Looked up from germline, CDR1 is DFQATT and CDR2 is SNEGSKA (reference sequence). This chain's CDR3 is CSAIRLAGDQETQYF. CDR3 bases: TGCAGTGCTATCCGACTAGCGGGGGATCAAGAGACCCAGTACTTC.

V gene TRBV20-1 combines with J gene TRBJ2-3; D gene ambiguous. CDR1 is DFQATT and CDR2 is SNEGSKA in the germline V gene (reference sequence). This CDR3 spans 12 amino acids. Trimming pared 8 bases from V and 0 bases from J, leaving 9 bases between. For the CDR3, the DNA is TGCAGTACTCTTTCTAGCACAGATACGCAGTATTTT. It translates to CSTLSSTDTQYF.